This T cell receptor beta chain derives from a study of post-analysis software for immune sequencing data. Study-wide context: Secondary progressive, relapsing-remitting and progressive-relapsing multiple sclerosis were among the included disease courses.

Presence of unique molecular identifiers characterized the TCR beta cDNA libraries. Between roughly 1 and 10 million T cells gave rise to 500,000 to 600,000 cDNA molecules. TCRdb reprocessed the PCR reads with MiXCR, giving one entry per CDR3 protein. The sample has about 200,000 distinct CDR3 sequences; 29% are singletons. On this clonotype itself: A much more abundant neighbour one base away suggests this may be a read error.

Sequenced: blood. The clonotype was recovered from a girl aged 2-17 years with multiple sclerosis.

CDR3 in DNA: TGTGCCACCAGCGGGGTCCTGTACCAAGAGACCCAGTACTTC. Its protein product is CATSGVLYQETQYF. The chain recombines TRBV15 with TRBJ2-5; no definite D call. Germline assignment: CDR1 LNHNV and CDR2 YYDKDF (reference sequence). V shed 5 bases and J shed 0 bases, with 10 bases lying between them. CDR3 length: 14 residues.